This T cell receptor (beta chain) was sequenced in a study of naive and memory T cell subsets. Whole-study results and caveats: TCR transcript changes with activation or differentiation may affect this RNA method.

An oligonucleotide containing a UMI was ligated to the 3' end of TCR cDNA. Adult healthy volunteers gave 2.5 ml peripheral blood for whole-blood RNA. Input was roughly 1 to 1,100 ng of DNase-treated total RNA without cell sorting. The SP2 primer and nested alpha and beta constant region primers amplified ligated cDNA in four rounds. For blood and skin samples, reverse transcription used TCR alpha and beta constant primers. TCRdb re-analysed the 5' RACE reads in MiXCR, keeping a single row per CDR3 protein. Among some 60,000 distinct CDR3 sequences listed, 6% to 8% were seen once. On this clonotype: The target antigen is unknown.

V was shortened by 5 bases and J by 0 bases, with 14 bases between the two germline ends. The CDR3 totals 15 residues. Per the germline V gene, CDR1 is SQVTM and CDR2 is ANQGSEA. The sequence was collected from a female donor in good health. This sequence joins TRBV29-1 and TRBJ2-1, with no clear D. The CDR3 DNA reads TGCAGCGTTTTGTCCCAACAGCGCTCCTACAATGAGCAGTTCTTC. Translating gives CSVLSQQRSYNEQFF.